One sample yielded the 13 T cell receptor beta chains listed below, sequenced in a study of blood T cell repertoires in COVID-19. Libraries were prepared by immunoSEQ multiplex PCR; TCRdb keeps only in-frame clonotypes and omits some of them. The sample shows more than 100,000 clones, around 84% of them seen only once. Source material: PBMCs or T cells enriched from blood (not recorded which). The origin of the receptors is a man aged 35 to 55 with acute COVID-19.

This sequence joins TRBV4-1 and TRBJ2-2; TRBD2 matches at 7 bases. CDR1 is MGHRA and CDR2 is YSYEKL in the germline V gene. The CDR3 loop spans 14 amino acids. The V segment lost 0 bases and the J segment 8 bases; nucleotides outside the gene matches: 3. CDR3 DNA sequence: TGCGCCAGCAGCCAAGATGGCGGGAGAGGGGAGCTGTTTTTT. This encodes CASSQDGGRGELFF.

Written as DNA, the CDR3 is TGTGCCAGCAGCCAAGGACAGGGGGCCAACGGGGAGCTGTTTTTT. Translating gives CASSQGQGANGELFF. The V call is TRBV4-2, the J call TRBJ2-2; 10 nucleotides match TRBD1. V trimming: 1 base; J trimming: 7 bases; junction bases outside the gene matches: 3. Germline V CDR1 and CDR2: LGHNA, YNFKEQ. The CDR3 covers 15 residues.

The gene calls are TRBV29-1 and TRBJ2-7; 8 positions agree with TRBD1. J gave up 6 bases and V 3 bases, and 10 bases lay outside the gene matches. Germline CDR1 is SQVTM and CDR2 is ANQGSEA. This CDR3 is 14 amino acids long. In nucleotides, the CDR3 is TGCAGCGTTGAGGAGGACAGGGCTTCCCCCGAGCAGTACTTC. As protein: CSVEEDRASPEQYF.

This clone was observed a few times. CDR3 DNA sequence: TGTGCCAGTAGTACCTCCGGGGGAGGCCTTAGCTACACCTTC. It encodes CASSTSGGGLSYTF. The chain is built from TRBV19 and TRBJ1-2; D is possibly TRBD1 (5 bases). Germline V gives CDR1 LNHDA, CDR2 SQIVND (reference sequence). The CDR3 contains 14 residues. Trimming left V 4 bases short and J 9 bases short, with 18 bases between.

The CDR3 region has the DNA TGTGCCAGCAGTGAACCTCCTATGAACACTGAAGCTTTCTTT. Residues: CASSEPPMNTEAFF. J is TRBJ1-1 and V is TRBV2; D is undetermined. There are 14 residues in the CDR3. V was clipped by 2 bases and J by 0 bases, with 7 bases between them. Germline loops: CDR1 SNHLY, CDR2 FYNNEI.

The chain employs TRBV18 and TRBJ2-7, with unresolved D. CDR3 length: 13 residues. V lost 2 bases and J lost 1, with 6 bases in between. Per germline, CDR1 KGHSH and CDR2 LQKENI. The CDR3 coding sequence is TGTGCCAGCTCACCATCTATGTCCTACGAGCAGTACTTC. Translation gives CASSPSMSYEQYF.

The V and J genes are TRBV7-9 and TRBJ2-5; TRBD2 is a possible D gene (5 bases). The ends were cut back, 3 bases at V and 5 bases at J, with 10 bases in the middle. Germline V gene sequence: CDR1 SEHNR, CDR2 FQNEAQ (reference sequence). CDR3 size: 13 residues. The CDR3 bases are TGTGCCAGCAGCTTGGACTTAGAGGAGACCCAGTACTTC. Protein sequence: CASSLDLEETQYF.

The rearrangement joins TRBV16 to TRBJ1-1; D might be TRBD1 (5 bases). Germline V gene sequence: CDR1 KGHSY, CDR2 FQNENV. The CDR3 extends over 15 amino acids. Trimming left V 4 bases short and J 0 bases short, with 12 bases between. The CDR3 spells CASSPQVGVNTEAFF. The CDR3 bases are TGTGCCAGCAGCCCCCAGGTAGGGGTGAACACTGAAGCTTTCTTT.

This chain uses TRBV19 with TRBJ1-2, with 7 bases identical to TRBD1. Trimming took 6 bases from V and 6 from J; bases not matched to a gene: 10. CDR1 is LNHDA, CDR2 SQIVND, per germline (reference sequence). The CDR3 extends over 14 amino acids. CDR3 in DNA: TGTGCCAGTAGCTTACTACAGGGGCAGGATGGCTACACCTTC. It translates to CASSLLQGQDGYTF.

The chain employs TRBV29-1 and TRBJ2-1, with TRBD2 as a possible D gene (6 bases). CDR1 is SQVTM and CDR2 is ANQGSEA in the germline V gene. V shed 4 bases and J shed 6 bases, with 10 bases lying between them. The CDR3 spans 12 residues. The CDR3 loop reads CSVVEGINEQFF. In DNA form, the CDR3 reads TGCAGCGTTGTGGAGGGGATCAATGAGCAGTTCTTC.

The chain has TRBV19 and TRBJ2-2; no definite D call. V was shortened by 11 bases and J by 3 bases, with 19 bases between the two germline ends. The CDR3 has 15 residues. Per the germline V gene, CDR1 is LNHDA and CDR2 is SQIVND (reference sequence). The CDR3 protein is CAGFPYNEDTGELFF. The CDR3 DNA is TGTGCCGGGTTCCCGTACAACGAGGACACCGGGGAGCTGTTTTTT.

The CDR3 nucleotides read TGTGCCAGCACCCCCAGGGATAAAGGGAATGAGCAGTTCTTC. Residues: CASTPRDKGNEQFF. V usage is TRBV2 and J usage is TRBJ2-1; possible D gene TRBD1, 5 bases. The CDR3 contains 14 residues. The germline CDR1 and CDR2 sequences are SNHLY and FYNNEI. V dropped 7 bases and J dropped 7 bases, with 17 bases sitting between them.

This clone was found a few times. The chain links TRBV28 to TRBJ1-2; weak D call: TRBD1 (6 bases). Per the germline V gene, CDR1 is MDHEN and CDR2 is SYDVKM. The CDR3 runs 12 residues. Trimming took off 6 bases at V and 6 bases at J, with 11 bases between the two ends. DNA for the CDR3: TGTGCCAGCAGACGGGGGGCGGATGGCTACACCTTC. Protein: CASRRGADGYTF.